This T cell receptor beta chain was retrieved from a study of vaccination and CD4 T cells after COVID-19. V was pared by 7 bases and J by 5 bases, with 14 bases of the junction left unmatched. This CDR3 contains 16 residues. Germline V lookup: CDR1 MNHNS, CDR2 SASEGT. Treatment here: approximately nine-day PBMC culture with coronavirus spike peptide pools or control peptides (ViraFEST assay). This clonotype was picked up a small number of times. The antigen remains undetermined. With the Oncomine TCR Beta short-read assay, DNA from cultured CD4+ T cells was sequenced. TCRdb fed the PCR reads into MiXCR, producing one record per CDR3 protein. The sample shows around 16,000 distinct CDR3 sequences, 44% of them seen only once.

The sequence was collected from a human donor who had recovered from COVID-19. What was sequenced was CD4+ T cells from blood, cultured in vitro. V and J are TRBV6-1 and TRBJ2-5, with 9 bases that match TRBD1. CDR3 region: CASTVRGTGFTETQYF. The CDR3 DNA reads TGTGCCAGCACCGTCCGCGGGACAGGGTTTACGGAGACCCAGTACTTC.